The present T cell receptor beta chain was sequenced within a study of T cells in Graves' hyperthyroidism and ophthalmopathy. Study-wide results and caveats: Most thyroid clonotypes expanded above 0.001 were also detected in blood.

Ophthalmopathy patients had moderate-to-severe active disease, CAS ≥3, NOSPECS ≥4, and disease duration under 3 months. There were TCR beta CDR3 regions amplified from RNA transcripts. During a first-round RT-PCR of the TCR CDR3, the HTBI primer set was used. TCRdb re-called the multiplex PCR reads through MiXCR, storing one row per CDR3 protein. The sample includes about 400,000 distinct CDR3 sequences, around 15% seen only once; the top ten take approximately 19%. This clonotype has at least ten counts. Its specificity is unknown. The TCR originated in a woman aged 60-70 years with Graves' ophthalmopathy. Sequenced sample: blood.

CDR3 DNA sequence: TGTGCCAGCAGCTTAGATCGCGGAACCTATAATTCACCCCTCCACTTT. It yields the protein CASSLDRGTYNSPLHF. The chain has TRBV11-2 and TRBJ1-6; no clear D gene. There are 16 residues in the CDR3. The germline V gene has CDR1 SGHAT and CDR2 FQNNGV. V lost 0 bases to trimming and J lost 2 bases, with 8 bases between them.